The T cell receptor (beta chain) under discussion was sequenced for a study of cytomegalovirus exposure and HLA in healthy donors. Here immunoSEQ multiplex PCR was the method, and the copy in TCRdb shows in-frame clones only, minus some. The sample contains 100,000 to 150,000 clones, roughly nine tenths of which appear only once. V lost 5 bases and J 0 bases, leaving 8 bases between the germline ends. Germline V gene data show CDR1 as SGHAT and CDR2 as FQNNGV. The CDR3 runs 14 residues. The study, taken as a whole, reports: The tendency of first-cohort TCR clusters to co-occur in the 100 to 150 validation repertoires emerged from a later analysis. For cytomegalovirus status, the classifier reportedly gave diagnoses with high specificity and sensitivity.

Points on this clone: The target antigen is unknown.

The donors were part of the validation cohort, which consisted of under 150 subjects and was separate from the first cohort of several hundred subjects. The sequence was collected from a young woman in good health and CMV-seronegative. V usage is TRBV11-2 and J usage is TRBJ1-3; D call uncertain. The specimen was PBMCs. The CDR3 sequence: CASSPTSSGNTIYF. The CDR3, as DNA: TGTGCCAGCAGCCCCACGAGCTCTGGAAACACCATATATTTT. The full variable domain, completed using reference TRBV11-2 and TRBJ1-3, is EAGVAQSPRYKIIEKRQSVAFWCNPISGHATLYWYQQILGQGPKLLIQFQNNGVVDDSQLPKDRFSAERLKGVDSTLKIQPAKLEDSAVYLCASSPTSSGNTIYFGEGSWLTVV.